This is a list of T cell receptor beta chains from one sample in a study of CD8+ T cells in alopecia areata. Sequencing used immunoSEQ multiplex PCR; TCRdb keeps in-frame clones, though not all of them. The repertoire holds fewer than 100,000 clones, with roughly 47% as singletons. Sequenced material: CD4+ T cells sorted from blood. The source of these receptors is a human donor with alopecia areata. Both conserved end residues are part of each CDR3. A D gene is named only where the DNA matches it firmly. The size of a clone is reported for some rows only, either as once, few or many, or as a class for expanded clones.

D | J | size | V | CDR3 | DNA
. | TRBJ2-5 | . | TRBV29-1 | CSVGGEETQYF | TGCAGCGTAGGCGGGGAAGAGACCCAGTACTTC
. | TRBJ2-2 | . | TRBV29-1 | CSVGTQRAGELFF | TGCAGCGTTGGTACCCAGCGGGCCGGGGAGCTGTTTTTT
. | TRBJ1-2 | few | TRBV23-1 | CASSLRANYGYTF | TGCGCCAGCAGTTTAAGGGCTAACTATGGCTACACCTTC
. | TRBJ2-5 | . | TRBV4-1 | CASSLGRMGGETQYF | TGCGCCAGCAGCCTTGGTAGGATGGGGGGAGAGACCCAGTACTTC
. | TRBJ2-7 | . | TRBV11-2 | CASSRPGTGGKYEQYF | TGTGCCAGCAGCCGCCCAGGGACTGGGGGTAAATACGAGCAGTACTTC
. | TRBJ1-1 | few | TRBV7-2 | CASSLEGRNTEAFF | TGTGCCAGCAGCTTAGAGGGGAGGAACACTGAAGCTTTCTTT
. | TRBJ2-5 | . | TRBV29-1 | CSVTPPGAGTQYF | TGCAGCGTTACCCCCCCAGGCGCCGGGACCCAGTACTTC
. | TRBJ2-5 | . | TRBV5-1 | CASSSGDAETQYF | TGCGCCAGCAGCTCGGGGGACGCAGAGACCCAGTACTTC
. | TRBJ2-1 | few | TRBV29-1 | CSVEGLGSGVSEQFF | TGCAGCGTTGAGGGGTTGGGGTCTGGGGTCAGTGAGCAGTTCTTC
TRBD1 | TRBJ2-4 | . | TRBV30 | CAWSAVTGGNIPYF | TGTGCCTGGAGTGCGGTGACAGGGGGAAACATTCCTTACTTC
. | TRBJ2-5 | . | TRBV28 | CASSSLAFGPETQYF | TGTGCCAGCAGTTCGCTAGCGTTCGGGCCAGAGACTCAGTACTTC
. | TRBJ2-3 | once | TRBV5-1 | CASSLSTDTQYF | TGCGCCAGCAGCTTGAGCACAGATACGCAGTATTTT
. | TRBJ2-7 | . | TRBV10-3 | CAIRDKTNGYEQYF | TGTGCCATCCGAGACAAAACCAACGGCTACGAGCAGTACTTC
. | TRBJ1-5 | once | TRBV7-6 | CASSEDVQGIQPQHF | TGTGCCAGCAGCGAAGACGTACAGGGTATACAGCCCCAGCATTTT
TRBD1 | TRBJ1-1 | few | TRBV29-1 | CSVGDRVGEAFF | TGCAGCGTTGGCGACAGGGTGGGTGAAGCTTTCTTT
. | TRBJ2-4 | once | TRBV11-2 | CASSLIRQADIQYF | TGTGCCAGCAGCCTCATACGACAGGCGGACATTCAGTACTTC